The 6 T cell receptor beta chains given below trace back to one sample, sequenced in a study of T cells in narcolepsy. Sequenced by immunoSEQ multiplex PCR; TCRdb stores in-frame clones only, minus some. This sample carries about 34,000 clones, roughly 80% of them seen once, and the ten largest clones take 2% to 3%. The sequenced material came from CD45RA- memory CD4+ T cells from PBMCs. The source of these receptors is a human donor with narcolepsy.

V and J are TRBV28 and TRBJ2-7; no firm D call. Germline CDR1 is MDHEN and CDR2 is SYDVKM. V shed 4 bases and J shed 2 bases, with 12 bases lying between them. The CDR3 is 14 residues long. CDR3 nucleotide sequence: TGTGCCAGCAGTTCTCTACTTGCTACCTACGAGCAGTACTTC. Its translation is CASSSLLATYEQYF.

This clone was observed once. The chain links TRBV2 to TRBJ1-2; 8 positions match TRBD1. The length of the CDR3 is 13 residues. Per germline, CDR1 SNHLY and CDR2 FYNNEI. Trimming removed 6 bases from V and 8 bases from J; junction bases left unmatched: 8. The CDR3 loop reads CASRPQGAEGYTF. CDR3 DNA: TGTGCCAGCAGGCCCCAGGGGGCGGAAGGCTACACCTTC.

The rearrangement uses TRBV19 and TRBJ1-2; TRBD1 matches at 7 bases. V was clipped by 7 bases and J by 4 bases; unmatched bases: 9. The CDR3 is made up of 14 amino acids. Germline V lookup: CDR1 LNHDA, CDR2 SQIVND (reference sequence). The CDR3 loop is CASNQQGTGYGYTF. The CDR3 region has the DNA TGTGCCAGTAATCAACAGGGGACTGGCTATGGCTACACCTTC.

This sequence joins TRBV7-2 and TRBJ1-6, with 8 bases lining up with TRBD1. Germline values: CDR1 SGHTA, CDR2 FQGNSA. V lost 4 bases to trimming and J lost 10 bases; unmatched junction nucleotides: 6. The CDR3 contains 14 residues. The DNA of the CDR3 is TGTGCCAGCAGCTCCGGACAGGGAGGATCACCCCTCCACTTT. Encoded protein: CASSSGQGGSPLHF.

The chain links TRBV29-1 to TRBJ2-5; D not certain. The end of the DNA fits TRBJ2-7 better, so the J call may be wrong. The CDR3 spans 16 residues. CDR1 and CDR2 (germline): SQVTM, ANQGSEA. The CDR3 nucleotides read TGCAGCGTAACCTCCGGCTCTGCGACAAGCTCCTACGAGCAGTACTTC. Its protein product is CSVTSGSATSSYEQYF.

The CDR3 DNA reads TGTGCCAGCAGCTTAGTAGGGTCCGGGGAGACCCAGTACTTC. This gives the protein CASSLVGSGETQYF. The rearrangement joins TRBV5-4 to TRBJ2-5; no definite D call. CDR3 length equals 14 residues. Germline CDR1 and CDR2: SGHNT and YYREEE (reference sequence). V dropped 2 bases and J dropped 5 bases, with 13 bases sitting between them.